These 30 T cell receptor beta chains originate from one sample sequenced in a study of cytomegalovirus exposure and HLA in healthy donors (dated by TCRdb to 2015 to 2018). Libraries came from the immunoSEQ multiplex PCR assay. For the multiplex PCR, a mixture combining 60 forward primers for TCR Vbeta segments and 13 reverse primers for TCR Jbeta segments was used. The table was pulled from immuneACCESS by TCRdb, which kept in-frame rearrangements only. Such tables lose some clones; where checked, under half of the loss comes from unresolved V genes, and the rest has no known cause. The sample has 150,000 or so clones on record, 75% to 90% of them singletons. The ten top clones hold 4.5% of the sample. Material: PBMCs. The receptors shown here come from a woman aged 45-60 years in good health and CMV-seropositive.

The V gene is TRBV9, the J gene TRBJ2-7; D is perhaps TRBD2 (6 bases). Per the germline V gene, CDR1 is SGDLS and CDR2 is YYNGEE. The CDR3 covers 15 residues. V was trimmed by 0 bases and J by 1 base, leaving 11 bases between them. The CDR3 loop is CASSVDLARSYEQYF. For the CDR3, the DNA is TGTGCCAGCAGCGTAGACCTAGCGAGGTCCTACGAGCAGTACTTC. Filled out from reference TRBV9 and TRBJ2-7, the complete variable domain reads DSGVTQTPKHLITATGQRVTLRCSPRSGDLSVYWYQQSLDQGLQFLIQYYNGEERAKGNILERFSAQQFPDLHSELNLSSLELGDSALYFCASSVDLARSYEQYFGPGTRLTVT.

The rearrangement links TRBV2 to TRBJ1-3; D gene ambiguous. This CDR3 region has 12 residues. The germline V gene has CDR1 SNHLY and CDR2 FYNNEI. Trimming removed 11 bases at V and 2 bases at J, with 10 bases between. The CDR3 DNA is TGTGCCTCCCGAGGGACTGGAAACACCATATATTTT. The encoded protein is CASRGTGNTIYF.

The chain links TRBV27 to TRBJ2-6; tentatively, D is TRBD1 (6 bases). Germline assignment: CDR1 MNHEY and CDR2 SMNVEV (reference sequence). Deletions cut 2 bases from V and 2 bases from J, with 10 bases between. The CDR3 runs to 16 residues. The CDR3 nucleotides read TGTGCCAGCAGTTTAGTGTCAGGGGCTGGGGCCAACGTCCTGACTTTC. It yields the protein CASSLVSGAGANVLTF.

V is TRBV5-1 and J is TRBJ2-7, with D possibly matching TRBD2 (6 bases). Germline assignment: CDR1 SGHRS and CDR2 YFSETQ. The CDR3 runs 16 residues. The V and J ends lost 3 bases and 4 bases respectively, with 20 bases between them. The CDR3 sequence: CASSSRGETRSYEQYF. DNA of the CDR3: TGCGCCAGCAGCTCCCGCGGGGAGACTCGGTCATACGAGCAGTACTTC.

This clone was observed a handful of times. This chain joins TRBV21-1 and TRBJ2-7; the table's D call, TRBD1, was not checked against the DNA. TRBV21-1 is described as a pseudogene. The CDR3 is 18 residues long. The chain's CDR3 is CASSFRPGSPARSYEQYF. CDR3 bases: TGTGCCAGCAGCTTTCGCCCCGGTTCTCCCGCCAGGTCCTACGAGCAGTACTTC.

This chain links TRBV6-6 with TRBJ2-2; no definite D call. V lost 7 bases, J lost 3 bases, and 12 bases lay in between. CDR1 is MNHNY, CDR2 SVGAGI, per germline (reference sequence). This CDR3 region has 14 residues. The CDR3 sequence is CASIQIQDTGELFF. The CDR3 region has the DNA TGTGCCAGCATCCAGATTCAGGACACCGGGGAGCTGTTTTTT.

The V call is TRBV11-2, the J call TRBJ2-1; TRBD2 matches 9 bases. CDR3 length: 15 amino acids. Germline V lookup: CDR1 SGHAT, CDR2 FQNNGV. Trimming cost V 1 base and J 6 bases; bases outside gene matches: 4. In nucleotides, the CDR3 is TGTGCCAGCAGCTTAGGTCTAGCGGGAAGCAATGAGCAGTTCTTC. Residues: CASSLGLAGSNEQFF.

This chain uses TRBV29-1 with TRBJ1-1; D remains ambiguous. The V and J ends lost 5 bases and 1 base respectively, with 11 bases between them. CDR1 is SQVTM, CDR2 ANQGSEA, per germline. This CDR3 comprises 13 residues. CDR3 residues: CSVRTGKNTEAFF. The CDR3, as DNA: TGCAGCGTTAGGACGGGAAAGAACACTGAAGCTTTCTTT.

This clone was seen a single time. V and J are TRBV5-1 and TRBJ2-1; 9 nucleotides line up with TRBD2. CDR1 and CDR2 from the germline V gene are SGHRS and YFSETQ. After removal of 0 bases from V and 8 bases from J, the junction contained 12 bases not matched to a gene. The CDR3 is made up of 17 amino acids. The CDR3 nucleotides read TGCGCCAGCAGCTTGGCCGGCGCGGGAGGGCCTGTCTATGAGCAGTTCTTC. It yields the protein CASSLAGAGGPVYEQFF.

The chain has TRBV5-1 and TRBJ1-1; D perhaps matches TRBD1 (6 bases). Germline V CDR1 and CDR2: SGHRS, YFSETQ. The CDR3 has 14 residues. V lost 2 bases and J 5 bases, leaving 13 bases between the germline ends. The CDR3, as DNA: TGCGCCAGCAGCTTTGGTTCAAGGGGGACTGAAGCTTTCTTT. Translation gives CASSFGSRGTEAFF.

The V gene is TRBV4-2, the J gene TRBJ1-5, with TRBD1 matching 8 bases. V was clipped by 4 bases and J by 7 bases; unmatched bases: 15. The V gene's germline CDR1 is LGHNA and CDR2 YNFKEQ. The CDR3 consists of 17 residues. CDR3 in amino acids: CASSPTGQGLSNQPQHF. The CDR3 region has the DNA TGTGCCAGCAGCCCAACAGGACAGGGACTCTCCAACCAGCCCCAGCATTTT.

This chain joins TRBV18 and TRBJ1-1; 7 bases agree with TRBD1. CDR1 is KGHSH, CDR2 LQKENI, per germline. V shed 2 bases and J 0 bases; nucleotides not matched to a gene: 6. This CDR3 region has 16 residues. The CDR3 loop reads CASSPTLTGMNTEAFF. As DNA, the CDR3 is TGTGCCAGCTCACCAACCCTGACAGGGATGAACACTGAAGCTTTCTTT.

Written as DNA, the CDR3 is TGTGCCACCCAAGAATCGAGCTCCTACAATGAGCAGTTCTTC. This encodes CATQESSSYNEQFF. This sequence joins TRBV6-1 and TRBJ2-1; D uncertain. Between the trimmed V and J ends, which lost 10 bases and 0 bases, there was a span of 13 bases. The CDR3 contains 14 residues. Germline assignment: CDR1 MNHNS and CDR2 SASEGT.

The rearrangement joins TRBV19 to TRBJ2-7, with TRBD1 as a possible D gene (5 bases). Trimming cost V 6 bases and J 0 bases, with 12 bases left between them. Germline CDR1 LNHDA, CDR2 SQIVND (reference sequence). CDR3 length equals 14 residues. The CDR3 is CASSPDSFSYEQYF. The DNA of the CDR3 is TGTGCCAGTAGCCCTGACAGTTTCTCCTACGAGCAGTACTTC.

As DNA, the CDR3 is TGTGCCAGCCGCCCCCGGGGTGGCGGGGGGGCCCGCACAGATACGCAGTATTTT. Translating gives CASRPRGGGGARTDTQYF. The V call is TRBV13, the J call TRBJ2-3; 9 nucleotides agree with TRBD2. J gave up 1 base and V 8 bases, and 16 bases lay outside the gene matches. Per the germline V gene, CDR1 is PRHDT and CDR2 is FYEKMQ (reference sequence). The length of the CDR3 is 18 residues.

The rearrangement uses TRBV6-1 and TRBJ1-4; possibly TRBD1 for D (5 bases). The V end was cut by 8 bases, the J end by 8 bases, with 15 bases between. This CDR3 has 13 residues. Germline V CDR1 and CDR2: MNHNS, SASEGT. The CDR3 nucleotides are TGTGCCAGCGTACGTACCCGGGGGGAAAAACTGTTTTTT. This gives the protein CASVRTRGEKLFF.

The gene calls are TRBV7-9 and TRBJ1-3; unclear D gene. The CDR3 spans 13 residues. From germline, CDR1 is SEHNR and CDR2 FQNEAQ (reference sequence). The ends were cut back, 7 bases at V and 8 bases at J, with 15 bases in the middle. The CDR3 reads CASKKLGRDTIYF. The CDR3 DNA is TGTGCCAGCAAGAAACTCGGCCGGGACACCATATATTTT.

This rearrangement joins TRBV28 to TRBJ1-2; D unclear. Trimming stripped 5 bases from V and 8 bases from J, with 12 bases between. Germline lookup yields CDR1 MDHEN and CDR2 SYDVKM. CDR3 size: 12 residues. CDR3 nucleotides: TGTGCCAGCAGTGACTATGGTGTAGGCTACACCTTC. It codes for CASSDYGVGYTF.

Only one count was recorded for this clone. CDR3 in DNA: TGTGCCAGCAGCTTCCGCCAGTACGGGAGCTCTGGGGCCAACGTCCTGACTTTC. This codes for CASSFRQYGSSGANVLTF. The genes are TRBV11-2 and TRBJ2-6; D may be TRBD2 (6 bases). Germline V CDR1 and CDR2: SGHAT, FQNNGV. The CDR3 is 18 residues long. The V gene lost 3 bases and the J gene lost 0 bases, with 15 bases spanning the gap.

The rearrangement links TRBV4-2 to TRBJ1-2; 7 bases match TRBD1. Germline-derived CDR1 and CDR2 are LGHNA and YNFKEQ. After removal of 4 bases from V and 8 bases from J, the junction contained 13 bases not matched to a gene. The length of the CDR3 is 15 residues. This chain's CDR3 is CASSPPGQRPEGYTF. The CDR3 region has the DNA TGTGCCAGCAGCCCACCGGGACAGCGGCCGGAAGGCTACACCTTC.

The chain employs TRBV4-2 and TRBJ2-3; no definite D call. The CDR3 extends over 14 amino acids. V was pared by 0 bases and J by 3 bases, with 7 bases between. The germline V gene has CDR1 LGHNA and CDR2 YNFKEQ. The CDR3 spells CASSQEGETDTQYF. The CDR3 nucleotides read TGTGCCAGCAGCCAAGAAGGAGAGACAGATACGCAGTATTTT.

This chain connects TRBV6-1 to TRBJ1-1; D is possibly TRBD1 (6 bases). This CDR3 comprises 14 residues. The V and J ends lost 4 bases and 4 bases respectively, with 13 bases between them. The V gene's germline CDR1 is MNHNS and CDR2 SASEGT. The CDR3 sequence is CASSVTGRGTEAFF. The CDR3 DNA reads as TGTGCCAGCAGTGTTACAGGGAGGGGCACTGAAGCTTTCTTT.

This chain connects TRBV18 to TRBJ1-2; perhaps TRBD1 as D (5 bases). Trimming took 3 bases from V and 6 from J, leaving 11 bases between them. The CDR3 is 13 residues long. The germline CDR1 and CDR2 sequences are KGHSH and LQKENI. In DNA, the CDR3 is TGTGCCAGCTCACCGGGGCAGACCGATGGCTACACCTTC. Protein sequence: CASSPGQTDGYTF.

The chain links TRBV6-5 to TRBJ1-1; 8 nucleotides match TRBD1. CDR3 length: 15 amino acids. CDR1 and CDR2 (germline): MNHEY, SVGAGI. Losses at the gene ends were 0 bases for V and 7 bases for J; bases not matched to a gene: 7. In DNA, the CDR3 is TGTGCCAGCAGTTACTCGACAGGGGAACAGGGTGAAGCTTTCTTT. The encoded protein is CASSYSTGEQGEAFF.

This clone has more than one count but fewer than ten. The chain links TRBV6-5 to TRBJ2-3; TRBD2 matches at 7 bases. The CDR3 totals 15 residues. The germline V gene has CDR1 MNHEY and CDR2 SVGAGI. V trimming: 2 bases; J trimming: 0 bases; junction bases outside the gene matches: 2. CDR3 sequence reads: CASSYGGVSTDTQYF. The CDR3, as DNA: TGTGCCAGCAGTTACGGGGGGGTTAGCACAGATACGCAGTATTTT.

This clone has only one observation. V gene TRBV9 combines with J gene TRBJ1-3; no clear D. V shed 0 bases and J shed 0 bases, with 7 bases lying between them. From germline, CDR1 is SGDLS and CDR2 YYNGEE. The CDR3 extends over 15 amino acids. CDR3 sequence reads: CASSVGRVSGNTIYF. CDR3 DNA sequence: TGTGCCAGCAGCGTAGGTCGGGTCTCTGGAAACACCATATATTTT.

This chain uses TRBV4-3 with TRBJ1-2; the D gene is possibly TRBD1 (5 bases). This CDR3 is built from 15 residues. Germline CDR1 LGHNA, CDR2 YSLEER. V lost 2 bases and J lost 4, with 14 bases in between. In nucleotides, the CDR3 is TGCGCCAGCAGCCAACTGGGGGGTTTCTTCTATGGCTACACCTTC. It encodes CASSQLGGFFYGYTF.

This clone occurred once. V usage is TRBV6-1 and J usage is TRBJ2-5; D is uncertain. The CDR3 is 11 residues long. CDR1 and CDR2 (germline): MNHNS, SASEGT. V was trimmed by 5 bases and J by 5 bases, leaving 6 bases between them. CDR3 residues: CASSQVETQYF. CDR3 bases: TGTGCCAGCAGTCAGGTGGAGACCCAGTACTTC.

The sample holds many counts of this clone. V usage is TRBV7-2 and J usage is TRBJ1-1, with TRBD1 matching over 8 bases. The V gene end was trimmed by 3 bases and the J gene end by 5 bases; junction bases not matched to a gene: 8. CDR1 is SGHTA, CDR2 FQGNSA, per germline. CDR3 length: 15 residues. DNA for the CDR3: TGTGCCAGCAGCTTGGCGGGACAGGTCGGGACTGAAGCTTTCTTT. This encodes CASSLAGQVGTEAFF.

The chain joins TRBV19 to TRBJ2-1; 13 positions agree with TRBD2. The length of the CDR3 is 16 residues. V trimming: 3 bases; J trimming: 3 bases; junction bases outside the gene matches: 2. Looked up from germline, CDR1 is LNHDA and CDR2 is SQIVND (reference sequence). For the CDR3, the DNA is TGTGCCAGTAGTATTAGGACTAGCGGGAGCTACAATGAGCAGTTCTTC. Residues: CASSIRTSGSYNEQFF.